These 9 T cell receptor beta chains came from one sample sequenced in a study of neurological immune-mediated disorders. TCRdb redid the calling of the 5' RACE reads with MiXCR, one entry per CDR3 protein. Of tens of thousands of distinct CDR3 sequences detected, approximately 10% appear once; the ten largest clones hold under 2%. Sequences were obtained from PBMCs. The receptors were sampled from a man aged 35 to 55 in good health.

CDR3 nucleotide sequence: TGTGCCAGTAGTATTGGGCCCTTCTCCACCTTC. Translating it yields CASSIGPFSTF. The chain links TRBV19 to TRBJ1-2; D not certain. V was cut by 3 bases and J by 13 bases, with 12 bases left in between. The germline gives CDR1 LNHDA, CDR2 SQIVND (reference sequence). The CDR3 runs to 11 residues.

This clonotype came up many times. The chain employs TRBV27 and TRBJ2-2, with TRBD1 matching over 7 bases. The V gene end was trimmed by 5 bases and the J gene end by 6 bases; junction bases not matched to a gene: 9. The CDR3 extends over 15 amino acids. Germline V gives CDR1 MNHEY, CDR2 SMNVEV (reference sequence). CDR3 sequence reads: CASSPIDRDAGELFF. As DNA, the CDR3 is TGTGCCAGCAGTCCGATCGACAGGGACGCCGGGGAGCTGTTTTTT.

This clonotype was recorded many times. One end of the junction fails to match germline, which may point to a read error. The J gene is TRBJ2-5, the V gene TRBV7-7; D possibly corresponds to TRBD2 (5 bases). CDR1 is SSHAT and CDR2 is FNYEAQ in the germline V gene (reference sequence). The CDR3 runs 14 residues. DNA of the CDR3: TGTGCTAGCAGCTTAAATCCGGGAAAAGAGACCCAGTACTTC. Translated: CASSLNPGKETQYF.

Comment on this clonotype: This sequence may be a read error, since a much larger clone differs from it by one base. The CDR3 is CASSQDRGGAQHF. The DNA for the CDR3 is TGTGCCAGCAGCCAAGATCGGGGGGGGGCCCAGCATTTT. The chain couples TRBV14 to TRBJ1-5; maybe TRBD1 (5 bases). V was shortened by 0 bases and J by 11 bases, with 11 bases between the two germline ends. The CDR3 is 13 amino acids. The germline V gene has CDR1 SGHDN and CDR2 FVKESK.

The J gene is TRBJ2-5, the V gene TRBV12-3 or TRBV12-4; D possibly corresponds to TRBD2 (6 bases). The CDR3 covers 13 residues. V dropped 6 bases and J dropped 7 bases, with 15 bases sitting between them. The CDR3 DNA reads TGTGCCAGCAGCATAGCGGCCCCGGGGACCCAGTACTTC. Translated: CASSIAAPGTQYF.

This clonotype appeared many times. The CDR3 nucleotides read TGCGCCAGCAGTTACGGGACAGGGTCCACTGAAGCTTTCTTT. It yields the protein CASSYGTGSTEAFF. The rearrangement links TRBV5-1 to TRBJ1-1; 9 bases match TRBD1. Losses at the gene ends were 5 bases for V and 4 bases for J; bases not matched to a gene: 6. This CDR3 spans 14 amino acids. Germline V lookup: CDR1 SGHRS, CDR2 YFSETQ.

This clonotype was detected many times. V gene TRBV11-2 combines with J gene TRBJ1-5; TRBD1 is a possible D gene (6 bases). Germline V gene data show CDR1 as SGHAT and CDR2 as FQNNGV. V lost 5 bases, J lost 3 bases, and 11 bases lay in between. The CDR3 is made up of 14 amino acids. CDR3 sequence (DNA): TGTGCCAGCAGCCCCGGACAGTTCAATCAGCCCCAGCATTTT. Protein sequence: CASSPGQFNQPQHF.

This clonotype was observed many times. This rearrangement joins TRBV5-1 to TRBJ2-7; D gene unclear. V dropped 4 bases and J dropped 0 bases, with 5 bases sitting between them. Germline V gene data show CDR1 as SGHRS and CDR2 as YFSETQ. The CDR3 totals 12 residues. CDR3 DNA sequence: TGCGCCAGCAGCGGCCTCTCCTACGAGCAGTACTTC. Translating it yields CASSGLSYEQYF.

This clonotype turned up a few times. CDR3 nucleotides: TGTGCCAGCAGCGCAAAGACAGGGGGGACTGGAAACACCATATATTTT. Its translation: CASSAKTGGTGNTIYF. The genes are TRBV9 and TRBJ1-3, with TRBD1 identical over 9 bases. The J segment lost 2 bases and the V segment lost 3 bases, leaving 6 bases of the junction unmatched. The CDR3 sequence is 16 residues long. The germline CDR1 and CDR2 sequences are SGDLS and YYNGEE.